A single sample is the source of the 29 T cell receptor beta chains below, sequenced in a study of cytomegalovirus exposure and HLA in healthy donors. Sequencing used immunoSEQ multiplex PCR; TCRdb keeps in-frame clones, though not all of them. The repertoire holds 150,000 or so clones, with less than 90% as singletons. The sample comprised PBMCs. Source of these receptors: a man younger than 40 in good health and CMV-seropositive.

V usage is TRBV7-8 and J usage is TRBJ1-6; D gene ambiguous. V was trimmed by 6 bases and J by 6 bases, leaving 15 bases between them. This CDR3 comprises 15 residues. Per germline, CDR1 SGHVS and CDR2 FQNEAQ. The CDR3 bases are TGTGCCAGCAGTGTTCGGGTCTTTTCTAATTCACCCCTCCACTTT. Residues: CASSVRVFSNSPLHF.

V gene TRBV11-2 combines with J gene TRBJ1-4; D is undetermined. The V gene lost 4 bases and the J gene lost 8 bases, with 8 bases spanning the gap. This CDR3 comprises 12 residues. Germline V gene sequence: CDR1 SGHAT, CDR2 FQNNGV. CDR3 protein: CASSSTLEKLFF. In DNA, the CDR3 is TGTGCCAGCAGCTCTACCCTGGAAAAACTGTTTTTT.

This chain joins TRBV29-1 and TRBJ2-2, with unresolved D. Germline CDR1 reads SQVTM; CDR2 reads ANQGSEA. The length of the CDR3 is 12 residues. With 1 base removed from V and 5 bases from J, the gap between germline ends came to 5 bases. CDR3 sequence reads: CSVEAGTGELFF. The CDR3 DNA reads TGCAGCGTTGAAGCCGGGACCGGGGAGCTGTTTTTT.

The rearrangement links TRBV28 to TRBJ2-7; D is possibly TRBD2 (7 bases). Looked up from germline, CDR1 is MDHEN and CDR2 is SYDVKM. The CDR3 is made up of 16 amino acids. V was pared by 7 bases and J by 7 bases, with 26 bases between. The CDR3 sequence is CASTYRNGGRLKEQYF. CDR3 bases: TGTGCCAGCACCTATCGGAACGGGGGGCGCTTGAAGGAGCAGTACTTC.

The chain uses TRBV11-2 and TRBJ2-1; 7 bases are shared with TRBD2. Germline CDR1 reads SGHAT; CDR2 reads FQNNGV. The junction had 5 bases not matched to a gene; V was cut back by 7 bases and J by 2 bases. The CDR3 length is 14 residues. Written as DNA, the CDR3 is TGTGCCAGCATCCGTGGGGGGGCCTACAATGAGCAGTTCTTC. It specifies CASIRGGAYNEQFF. The full variable domain, its missing parts supplied by reference TRBV11-2 and TRBJ2-1, is EAGVAQSPRYKIIEKRQSVAFWCNPISGHATLYWYQQILGQGPKLLIQFQNNGVVDDSQLPKDRFSAERLKGVDSTLKIQPAKLEDSAVYLCASIRGGAYNEQFFGPGTRLTVL.

The chain carries TRBV4-1 and TRBJ2-7; the match to TRBD2 covers 12 bases. Germline CDR1 reads MGHRA; CDR2 reads YSYEKL. This CDR3 has 15 residues. J was trimmed by 4 bases and V by 4 bases; bases with no gene match: 5. The CDR3 spells CASSLRTSGAYEQYF. The CDR3 DNA sequence: TGCGCCAGCAGCCTGCGGACTAGCGGGGCTTACGAGCAGTACTTC.

The chain recombines TRBV29-1 with TRBJ2-5, with 7 bases identical to TRBD1. V trimming: 3 bases; J trimming: 4 bases; junction bases outside the gene matches: 14. This CDR3 region has 16 residues. Germline CDR1 and CDR2: SQVTM and ANQGSEA. CDR3 bases: TGCAGCGTTGAGGGCTATCTAGGGGGCGGTGGAGAGACCCAGTACTTC. Translation gives CSVEGYLGGGGETQYF.

The chain is built from TRBV10-3 and TRBJ2-5, with 9 bases lining up with TRBD1. CDR1 is ENHRY, CDR2 SYGVKD, per germline. The V gene end was trimmed by 0 bases and the J gene end by 7 bases; junction bases not matched to a gene: 9. The CDR3 extends over 16 amino acids. CDR3 residues: CAISESLRDRVPTQYF. CDR3 nucleotides: TGTGCCATCAGTGAGTCGCTTCGGGACAGGGTGCCGACCCAGTACTTC.

A single count supports this clone. This chain joins TRBV7-2 and TRBJ1-5; 7 positions match TRBD1. The CDR3 is 18 amino acids. Trimming removed 0 bases from V and 0 bases from J; junction bases left unmatched: 8. Germline V gene lookup returns CDR1 SGHTA and CDR2 FQGNSA. The CDR3 reads CASSLARDSLYSNQPQHF. The CDR3 DNA reads TGTGCCAGCAGCTTAGCCCGGGACAGCCTGTATAGCAATCAGCCCCAGCATTTT.

The rearrangement uses TRBV9 and TRBJ2-5; D remains ambiguous. This CDR3 has 13 amino acids. V lost 4 bases and J 4 bases, leaving 11 bases between the germline ends. Germline CDR1 reads SGDLS; CDR2 reads YYNGEE. CDR3 protein: CASSPPSGETQYF. CDR3 DNA: TGTGCCAGCAGCCCCCCGAGTGGAGAGACCCAGTACTTC.

The chain employs TRBV5-4 and TRBJ2-7; 8 bases match TRBD2. Germline V CDR1 and CDR2: SGHNT, YYREEE (reference sequence). CDR3 length equals 15 residues. Unmatched junction bases numbered 13, after V lost 4 bases and J lost 7 bases. CDR3 region: CASSHPSGTRGEQYF. CDR3 nucleotide sequence: TGTGCCAGCAGCCACCCTTCCGGGACTAGGGGGGAGCAGTACTTC.

Notes on this clone: The identical CDR3 is also encoded by other nucleotide sequences in the sample. This chain connects TRBV6-5 to TRBJ2-7; D is possibly TRBD2 (6 bases). The germline V gene has CDR1 MNHEY and CDR2 SVGAGI. The CDR3 contains 13 residues. Trimming left V 5 bases short and J 3 bases short, with 11 bases between. The CDR3 protein is CASSREASYEQYF. As DNA, the CDR3 is TGTGCCAGCAGTAGGGAGGCGAGCTACGAGCAGTACTTC.

The V call is TRBV19, the J call TRBJ2-1, with 7 bases aligning to TRBD2. V was pared by 7 bases and J by 7 bases, with 7 bases of the junction left unmatched. The CDR3 contains 13 residues. Germline V CDR1 and CDR2: LNHDA, SQIVND (reference sequence). The CDR3 nucleotides are TGTGCCAGTACCCCGGGACTACTGAATGAGCAGTTCTTC. It codes for CASTPGLLNEQFF.

The chain recombines TRBV4-1 with TRBJ2-2, with TRBD1 identical over 7 bases. This CDR3 is built from 17 residues. The ends lost 4 bases at V and 5 bases at J; junction bases unmatched: 13. CDR1 MGHRA and CDR2 YSYEKL come from the germline V gene. CDR3 nucleotide sequence: TGCGCCAGCAGCCGAGGATTGACAGGGAGAGAGACCGGGGAGCTGTTTTTT. Translation: CASSRGLTGRETGELFF.

This chain joins TRBV29-1 and TRBJ2-1; D is unresolved. The CDR3 length is 15 residues. The V gene lost 7 bases and the J gene lost 0 bases, with 16 bases spanning the gap. In germline, CDR1 is SQVTM, CDR2 ANQGSEA. This chain's CDR3 is CSGLTVSSSYNEQFF. DNA of the CDR3: TGCAGCGGCCTTACAGTTTCCAGCTCCTACAATGAGCAGTTCTTC.

This sequence joins TRBV19 and TRBJ1-1, with 10 bases that match TRBD1. The CDR3 runs to 14 residues. With 6 bases clipped from V and 4 bases from J, the junction kept 5 bases outside the gene matches. In germline, CDR1 is LNHDA, CDR2 SQIVND (reference sequence). The CDR3 region is CASSDRGRPTEAFF. As DNA, the CDR3 is TGTGCCAGTAGCGACAGGGGGCGGCCCACTGAAGCTTTCTTT.

The chain carries TRBV7-9 and TRBJ1-1, with a tentative D call TRBD1 (6 bases). The V end lost 5 bases, the J end lost 5 bases, and 12 bases lay between the germline ends. The CDR3 totals 13 residues. Germline V CDR1 and CDR2: SEHNR, FQNEAQ (reference sequence). CDR3: CASSHGQLTEAFF. CDR3 coding DNA: TGTGCCAGCAGCCACGGACAGCTGACTGAAGCTTTCTTT.

The chain carries TRBV9 and TRBJ2-1, with 11 bases fitting TRBD2. The V segment lost 2 bases and the J segment 2 bases; nucleotides outside the gene matches: 3. This CDR3 has 16 amino acids. Germline values: CDR1 SGDLS, CDR2 YYNGEE. The CDR3 here is CASSVTGLAAYNEQFF. For the CDR3, the DNA is TGTGCCAGCAGCGTTACGGGACTAGCGGCCTACAATGAGCAGTTCTTC.

The V and J genes are TRBV28 and TRBJ2-1; 10 bases align to TRBD2. CDR1 and CDR2 from the germline V gene are MDHEN and SYDVKM. The ends lost 5 bases at V and 6 bases at J; junction bases unmatched: 10. This CDR3 has 16 amino acids. The CDR3 DNA is TGTGCCAGCAGTGCGCGAGCGGGGGGGCCCCGCAATGAGCAGTTCTTC. Translation: CASSARAGGPRNEQFF. The full variable domain, with the rest looked up from reference TRBV28 and TRBJ2-1, is DVKVTQSSRYLVKRTGEKVFLECVQDMDHENMFWYRQDPGLGLRLIYFSYDVKMKEKGDIPEGYSVSREKKERFSLILESASTNQTSMYLCASSARAGGPRNEQFFGPGTRLTVL.

This clone was counted only a few times. The chain is built from TRBV28 and TRBJ2-5; TRBD1 matches at 8 bases. The CDR3 spans 15 residues. V dropped 6 bases and J dropped 5; count of bases not matched to a gene: 11. Germline assignment: CDR1 MDHEN and CDR2 SYDVKM. The CDR3 region is CASRSPTGAGETQYF. CDR3 in DNA: TGTGCCAGCAGAAGCCCGACAGGGGCAGGGGAGACCCAGTACTTC. The full variable domain, rest sourced from reference TRBV28 and TRBJ2-5, is DVKVTQSSRYLVKRTGEKVFLECVQDMDHENMFWYRQDPGLGLRLIYFSYDVKMKEKGDIPEGYSVSREKKERFSLILESASTNQTSMYLCASRSPTGAGETQYFGPGTRLLVL.

The chain uses TRBV5-4 and TRBJ2-3; 8 bases map to TRBD1. V gave up 2 bases and J gave up 6 bases; unmatched junction bases: 8. The CDR3 spans 15 residues. The germline CDR1 and CDR2 sequences are SGHNT and YYREEE (reference sequence). The CDR3 sequence: CASSFGQGVMDTQYF. DNA for the CDR3: TGTGCCAGCAGCTTCGGACAGGGAGTTATGGATACGCAGTATTTT.

The chain has TRBV9 and TRBJ2-7, with D hard to call. Looked up from germline, CDR1 is SGDLS and CDR2 is YYNGEE. V was clipped by 0 bases and J by 5 bases, with 15 bases between them. This CDR3 has 15 residues. The CDR3 DNA reads as TGTGCCAGCAGCGTAGATAACAGCTTATGGAACGAGCAGTACTTC. It specifies CASSVDNSLWNEQYF.

V usage is TRBV29-1 and J usage is TRBJ1-4; no definite D call. CDR3 length: 14 amino acids. Trimming left V 7 bases short and J 0 bases short, with 12 bases between. Germline CDR1 is SQVTM and CDR2 is ANQGSEA. The CDR3 is CSATTLATNEKLFF. The CDR3 nucleotides read TGCAGCGCAACAACCCTTGCAACTAATGAAAAACTGTTTTTT.

The chain is built from TRBV27 and TRBJ1-6; 10 bases match TRBD1. The germline CDR1 and CDR2 sequences are MNHEY and SMNVEV (reference sequence). This CDR3 has 15 amino acids. The junction had 4 bases not matched to a gene; V was cut back by 6 bases and J by 5 bases. CDR3 protein: CASRPGQGHNSPLHF. The CDR3 nucleotides are TGTGCCAGCAGACCGGGACAGGGGCATAATTCACCCCTCCACTTT.

The chain joins TRBV4-1 to TRBJ2-3, with 12 bases lining up with TRBD2. This CDR3 contains 15 residues. The germline CDR1 and CDR2 sequences are MGHRA and YSYEKL. After removal of 5 bases from V and 1 base from J, the junction contained 1 base not matched to a gene. CDR3 sequence reads: CASSRLAGGTDTQYF. The CDR3 DNA reads as TGCGCCAGCAGCAGACTAGCGGGAGGCACAGATACGCAGTATTTT.

This chain uses TRBV2 with TRBJ2-2; tentatively, D is TRBD1 (5 bases). V lost 4 bases and J 0 bases, leaving 6 bases between the germline ends. The CDR3 runs to 14 residues. CDR1 and CDR2 from the germline V gene are SNHLY and FYNNEI. In DNA, the CDR3 is TGTGCCAGCAGTGCACAGGCGAACACCGGGGAGCTGTTTTTT. As protein: CASSAQANTGELFF.

The chain is built from TRBV30 and TRBJ1-5, with D possibly being TRBD1 (5 bases). Germline V gene data show CDR1 as GTSNPN and CDR2 as SVGIG (reference sequence). This CDR3 spans 14 amino acids. V lost 0 bases and J lost 7, with 13 bases in between. The CDR3 sequence is CAWSVRGRGQPQHF. CDR3 DNA sequence: TGTGCCTGGAGTGTACGGGGTCGGGGGCAGCCCCAGCATTTT.

This chain links TRBV6-1 with TRBJ1-6; TRBD1 aligns across 9 bases. The CDR3 has 14 residues. V trimming: 6 bases; J trimming: 10 bases; junction bases outside the gene matches: 7. The germline V gene encodes CDR1 MNHNS and CDR2 SASEGT. The CDR3 bases are TGTGCCAGCAGGGTCGACAGGGGGGGGTCACCCCTCCACTTT. Protein product: CASRVDRGGSPLHF.

This clone appeared once. This chain joins TRBV7-6 and TRBJ2-1, with 16 bases identical to TRBD2. With V trimmed by 2 bases and J by 7 bases, 5 bases remained unmatched. The CDR3 runs 17 residues. Germline V CDR1 and CDR2: SGHVS, FNYEAQ. CDR3 in amino acids: CASSLRGLAGGINEQFF. The CDR3 DNA reads as TGTGCCAGCAGCTTAAGGGGACTAGCGGGAGGGATTAATGAGCAGTTCTTC.